Listed here is a single TCR beta chain. This sample is part of a study of blood T cell repertoires in COVID-19. Only in-frame clones appear in the TCRdb table, and some are missing; sequencing was by immunoSEQ multiplex PCR. Of fewer than 300,000 clones listed, about four fifths are singletons. The CDR3 is made up of 19 amino acids. The clonotype comes from a woman under 30 with acute or convalescent COVID-19. What was sequenced was peripheral blood. The chain carries TRBV21-1 and TRBJ2-5; TRBD1, the table's D call, lacks a check against the DNA. TRBV21-1 corresponds to a pseudogene. CDR3 DNA sequence: TGTGCCAGCAGCGATGGACCAGGGCAGCATGTGACGGGCCAAGAGACCCAGTACTTC. Protein sequence: CASSDGPGQHVTGQETQYF.